This entry describes one TCR beta chain. Its antigen is still unknown. This entry comes from a study of T cell repertoires in cytomegalovirus infection. This CDR3 is 14 amino acids long. The V gene lost 3 bases and the J gene lost 4 bases, with 12 bases spanning the gap. Germline values: CDR1 MGHRA, CDR2 YSYEKL. MiXCR was run by TCRdb on the reads, yielding one entry per CDR3 protein. The repertoire holds approximately 770,000 distinct CDR3 sequences, with 25% to 30% as singletons. The sequence was collected from a human donor in good health (CMV status not recorded). Some clones in this sample may be carry-over from other donors' samples. The sequenced sample was cultured CD8+ T cells from PBMCs, obtained from culture after CMV antigen stimulation. The genes are TRBV4-1 and TRBJ1-1; no clear D. CDR3 region: CASSQVHKGTEAFF. CDR3 nucleotide sequence: TGCGCCAGCAGCCAGGTTCACAAAGGCACTGAAGCTTTCTTT.